This T cell receptor beta chain originates from a study of T cell repertoires in cytomegalovirus infection. Study context: Public signatures in TCR beta pointed to CMV infection and matching HLA type. General study results and limits: Carriage of CMV together with the relevant HLA was identifiable through cumulative public TCR beta family frequency. In two of eight donors, the top clonotype was HLA-C-restricted CMV-specific.

For this clonotype: Its antigen remains unidentified.

One entry per CDR3 protein results from TCRdb running MiXCR on the reads. The sample includes 310,000 or so distinct CDR3 sequences, around a quarter of them seen just once. Germline V gene lookup returns CDR1 SGHDT and CDR2 YYEEEE. Trimming removed 3 bases from V and 6 bases from J, with 14 bases in between. The CDR3 contains 14 residues. The chain is built from TRBV5-6 and TRBJ2-3, with a tentative D call TRBD1 (5 bases). Sequenced here: cultured PBMCs, sampled from culture after CMV antigen stimulation. The receptor comes from a human donor in good health (CMV status not recorded). Some clones in this sample may be carry-over from other donors' samples. In DNA, the CDR3 is TGTGCCAGCAGCTGGGGCACAGGTGGTGATACGCAGTATTTT. Residues: CASSWGTGGDTQYF.